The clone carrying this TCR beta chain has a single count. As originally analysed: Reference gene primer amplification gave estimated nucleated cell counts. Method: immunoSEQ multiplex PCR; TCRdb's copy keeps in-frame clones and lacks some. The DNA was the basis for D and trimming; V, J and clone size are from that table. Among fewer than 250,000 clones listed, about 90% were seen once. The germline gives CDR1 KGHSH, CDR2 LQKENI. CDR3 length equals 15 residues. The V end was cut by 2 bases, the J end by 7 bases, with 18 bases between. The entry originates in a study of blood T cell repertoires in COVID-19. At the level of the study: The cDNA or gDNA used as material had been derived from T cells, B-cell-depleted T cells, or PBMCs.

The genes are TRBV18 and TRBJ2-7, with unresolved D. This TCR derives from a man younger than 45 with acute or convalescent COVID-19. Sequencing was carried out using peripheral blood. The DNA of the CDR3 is TGTGCCAGCTCACCAAGAAGGTCGAGGATATTAGAGCAGTACTTC. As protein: CASSPRRSRILEQYF.